The clone carrying this T cell receptor beta chain was seen a few times. No antigen is known for it. This sample is drawn from a study of CD8 T cells in ankylosing spondylitis. The V end was cut by 5 bases, the J end by 3 bases, with 8 bases between. There are 11 residues in the CDR3. Germline lookup yields CDR1 DFQATT and CDR2 SNEGSKA (reference sequence). 5'-RACE, quantitative and with molecular barcodes, yielded the TCR beta libraries. MiXCR, applied by TCRdb to the 5' RACE reads, yields one record per CDR3 protein. The sample holds about 440,000 distinct CDR3 sequences, over 15% seen once. Study conclusions and caveats: Past studies reported some motif variants in reactive arthritis synovial fluid and blood. A TCR beta motif of several highly homologous variants appeared characteristic of ankylosing spondylitis blood.

The chain is built from TRBV20-1 and TRBJ2-7; D may be TRBD1 (5 bases). Sequencing used blood, either unsorted or a sorted T cell fraction (not recorded which). This clonotype originated in a male donor with ankylosing spondylitis. CDR3 nucleotides: TGCAGTGCTTTAGACAGCTACGAGCAGTACTTC. This gives the protein CSALDSYEQYF.